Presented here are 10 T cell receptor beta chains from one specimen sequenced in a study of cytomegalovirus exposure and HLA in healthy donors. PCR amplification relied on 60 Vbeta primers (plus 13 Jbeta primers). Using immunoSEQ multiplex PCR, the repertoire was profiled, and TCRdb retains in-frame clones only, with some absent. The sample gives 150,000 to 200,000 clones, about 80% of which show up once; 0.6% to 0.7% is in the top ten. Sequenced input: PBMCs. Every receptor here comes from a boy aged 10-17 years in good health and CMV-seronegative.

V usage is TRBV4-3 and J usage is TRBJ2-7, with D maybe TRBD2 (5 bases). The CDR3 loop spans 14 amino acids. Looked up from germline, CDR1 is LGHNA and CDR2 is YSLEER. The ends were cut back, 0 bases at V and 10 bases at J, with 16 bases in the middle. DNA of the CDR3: TGCGCCAGCAGCCAAGATATGATGGACTCGGGACAGTACTTC. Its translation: CASSQDMMDSGQYF.

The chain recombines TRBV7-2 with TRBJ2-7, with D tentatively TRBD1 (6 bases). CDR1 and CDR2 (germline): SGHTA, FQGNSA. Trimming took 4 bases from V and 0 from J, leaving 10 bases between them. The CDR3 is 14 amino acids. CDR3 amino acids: CASSSMTGSYEQYF. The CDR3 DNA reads TGTGCCAGCAGCTCGATGACAGGCTCCTACGAGCAGTACTTC.

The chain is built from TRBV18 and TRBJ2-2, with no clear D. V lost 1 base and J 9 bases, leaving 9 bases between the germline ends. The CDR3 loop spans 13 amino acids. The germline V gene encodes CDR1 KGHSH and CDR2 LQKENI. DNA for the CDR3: TGTGCCAGCTCACCACTCGGTCCCCGGGAGCTGTTTTTT. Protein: CASSPLGPRELFF.

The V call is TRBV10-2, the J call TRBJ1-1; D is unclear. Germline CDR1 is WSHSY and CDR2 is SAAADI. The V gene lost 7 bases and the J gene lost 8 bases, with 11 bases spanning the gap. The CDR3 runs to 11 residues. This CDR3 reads CASKHNNEAFF. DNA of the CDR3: TGCGCCAGCAAACATAACAACGAAGCTTTCTTT.

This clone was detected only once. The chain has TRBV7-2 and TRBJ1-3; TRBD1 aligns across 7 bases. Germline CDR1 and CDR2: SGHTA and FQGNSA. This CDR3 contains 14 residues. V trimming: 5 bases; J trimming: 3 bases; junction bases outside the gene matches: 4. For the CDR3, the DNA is TGTGCCAGCAGCCCACAGGGGCTTGGAAACACCATATATTTT. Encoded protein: CASSPQGLGNTIYF.

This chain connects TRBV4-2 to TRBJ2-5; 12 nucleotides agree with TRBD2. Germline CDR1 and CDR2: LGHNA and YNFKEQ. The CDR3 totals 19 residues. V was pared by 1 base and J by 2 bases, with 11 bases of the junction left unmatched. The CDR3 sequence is CASSQVMRLAGERQETQYF. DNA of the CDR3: TGTGCCAGCAGCCAAGTTATGAGACTAGCGGGAGAGAGACAAGAGACCCAGTACTTC.

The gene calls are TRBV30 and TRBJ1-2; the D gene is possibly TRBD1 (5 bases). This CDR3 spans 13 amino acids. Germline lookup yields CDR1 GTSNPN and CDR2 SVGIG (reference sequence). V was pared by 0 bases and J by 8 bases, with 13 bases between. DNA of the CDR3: TGTGCCTGGAGTGTACGCGACAGTAAAGGCTACACCTTC. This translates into CAWSVRDSKGYTF.

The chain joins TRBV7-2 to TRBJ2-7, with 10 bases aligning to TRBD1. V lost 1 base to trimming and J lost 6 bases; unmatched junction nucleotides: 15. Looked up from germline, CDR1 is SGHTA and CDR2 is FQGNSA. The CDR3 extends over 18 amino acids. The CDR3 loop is CASSLVPTGGPLSPEQYF. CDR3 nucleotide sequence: TGTGCCAGCAGCTTAGTTCCGACAGGGGGCCCTCTATCTCCCGAGCAGTACTTC.

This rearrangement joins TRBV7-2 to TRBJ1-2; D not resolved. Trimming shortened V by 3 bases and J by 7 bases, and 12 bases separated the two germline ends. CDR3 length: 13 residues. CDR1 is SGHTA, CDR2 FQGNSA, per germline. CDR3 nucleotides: TGTGCCAGCAGCTTGCAGGAAGTGGGTGGCTACACCTTC. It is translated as CASSLQEVGGYTF.

CDR3 sequence (DNA): TGCAGCGTTGAAGATGACACGACAGGGGTTCTGGCTAACTATGGCTACACCTTC. This sequence encodes CSVEDDTTGVLANYGYTF. V usage is TRBV29-1 and J usage is TRBJ1-2; 8 nucleotides agree with TRBD1. Germline V gene sequence: CDR1 SQVTM, CDR2 ANQGSEA. The CDR3 has 18 amino acids. The V segment lost 0 bases and the J segment 0 bases; nucleotides outside the gene matches: 12.